This TCR beta chain emerged from a study of graft-versus-host responses after intestinal transplantation. In the study overall: Transplants were multivisceral, liver-intestinal, or isolated intestinal. Anti-thymocyte globulin induction preceded about 3 years of tacrolimus and steroid maintenance in all recipients.

TCRdb keeps only in-frame clones here, not all; method: immunoSEQ multiplex PCR. Found here are tens of thousands of clones, approximately 93% of them singletons; the top ten hold over 0.2%. Germline V gene data show CDR1 as ENHRY and CDR2 as SYGVKD. The CDR3 is 13 amino acids. Trimming removed 4 bases at V and 4 bases at J, with 10 bases between. With regard to this clone: Its antigen is not identified.

Study-wide findings and caveats: Recipient bone marrow held GvH clones, some seen earlier in ileum or blood. Among circulating GvH clones, peak levels were associated with early post-transplant declines in HvG clones.

The TCR comes from a human donor who was the organ donor for an intestinal transplant. The source was unstimulated CD4+ T cells sorted from spleen or lymph node cells, collected before transplant. The chain has TRBV10-3 and TRBJ2-5; D possibly corresponds to TRBD1 (7 bases). CDR3 protein: CAISAGDRETQYF. The CDR3 DNA is TGTGCCATCAGTGCGGGGGACAGAGAGACCCAGTACTTC.